This T cell receptor (beta chain) derives from a study of breast tumors, draining lymph nodes, adjacent tissues. The V and J ends lost 3 bases and 0 bases, in that order; junction bases with no gene match: 11. CDR3 length: 19 amino acids. Per the germline V gene, CDR1 is SGHTA and CDR2 is FQGTGA. A note on this clonotype: What it binds is unknown. Being one base from a much bigger clone, this may be a read error.

TCRdb reprocessed the multiplex PCR reads with MiXCR, giving one entry per CDR3 protein. This table holds about 200,000 distinct CDR3 sequences, 31% found once. Axillary draining lymph nodes of breast cancer patients supplied the node samples. General observations from the study: Compared with lymph nodes, tumors were less diverse; compared with nontumor tissue, more. That most tumor T cells come from lymph nodes remained unproven. Compared with basal-like, luminal-like tumors shared significantly more repertoire with nontumor tissue.

V and J are TRBV7-3 and TRBJ2-1, with 10 bases identical to TRBD2. The source material was axillary lymph node tissue. This clonotype was obtained from a female donor with breast cancer. Some clones in this sample may be carry-over from other donors' samples. This CDR3 reads CASSLGPGLAHLSYNEQFF. CDR3 DNA sequence: TGTGCCAGCAGCTTGGGGCCGGGACTAGCGCATCTCTCCTACAATGAGCAGTTCTTC.